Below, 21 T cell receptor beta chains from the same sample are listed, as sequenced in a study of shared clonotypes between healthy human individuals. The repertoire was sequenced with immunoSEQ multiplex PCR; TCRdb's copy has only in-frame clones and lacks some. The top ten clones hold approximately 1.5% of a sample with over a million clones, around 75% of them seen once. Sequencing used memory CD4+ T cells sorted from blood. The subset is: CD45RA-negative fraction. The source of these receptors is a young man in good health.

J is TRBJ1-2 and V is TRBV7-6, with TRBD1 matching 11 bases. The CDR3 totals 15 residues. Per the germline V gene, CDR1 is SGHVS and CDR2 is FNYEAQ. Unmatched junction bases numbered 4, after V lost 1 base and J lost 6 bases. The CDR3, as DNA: TGTGCCAGCAGCTTAGGAGGACAGGGGGCAAATGGCTACACCTTC. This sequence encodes CASSLGGQGANGYTF. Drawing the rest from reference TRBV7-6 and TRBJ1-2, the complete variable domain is GAGVSQSPRYKVTKRGQDVALRCDPISGHVSLYWYRQALGQGPEFLTYFNYEAQQDKSGLPNDRFSAERPEGSISTLTIQRTEQRDSAMYRCASSLGGQGANGYTFGSGTRLTVV.

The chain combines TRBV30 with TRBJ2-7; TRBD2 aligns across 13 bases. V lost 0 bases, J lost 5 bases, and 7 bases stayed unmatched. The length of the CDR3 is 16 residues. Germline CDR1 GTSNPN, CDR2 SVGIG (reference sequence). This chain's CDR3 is CAWSVRTSGGRHEQYF. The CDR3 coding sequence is TGTGCCTGGAGTGTACGGACTAGCGGGGGAAGGCACGAGCAGTACTTC.

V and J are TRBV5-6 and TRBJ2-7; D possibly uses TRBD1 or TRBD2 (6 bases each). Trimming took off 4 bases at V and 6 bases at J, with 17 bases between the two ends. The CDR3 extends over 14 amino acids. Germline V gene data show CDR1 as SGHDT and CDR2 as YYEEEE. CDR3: CASSLKTGAGEQYF. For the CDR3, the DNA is TGTGCCAGCAGCCTAAAAACGGGGGCAGGCGAGCAGTACTTC. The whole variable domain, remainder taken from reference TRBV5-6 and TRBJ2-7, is DAGVTQSPTHLIKTRGQQVTLRCSPKSGHDTVSWYQQALGQGPQFIFQYYEEEERQRGNFPDRFSGHQFPNYSSELNVNALLLGDSALYLCASSLKTGAGEQYFGPGTRLTVT.

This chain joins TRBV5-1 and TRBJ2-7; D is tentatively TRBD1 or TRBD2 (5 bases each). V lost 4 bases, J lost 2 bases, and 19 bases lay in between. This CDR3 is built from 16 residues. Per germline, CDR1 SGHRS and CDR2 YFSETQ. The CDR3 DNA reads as TGCGCCAGCAGCCCAGAGCACCGAGGGGCCACCTACGAGCAGTACTTC. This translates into CASSPEHRGATYEQYF.

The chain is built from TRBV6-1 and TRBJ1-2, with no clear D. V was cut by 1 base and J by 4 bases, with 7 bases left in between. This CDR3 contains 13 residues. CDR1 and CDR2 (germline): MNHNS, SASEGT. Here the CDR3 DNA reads TGTGCCAGCAGTGAAGTGGGGTTCTATGGCTACACCTTC. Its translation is CASSEVGFYGYTF.

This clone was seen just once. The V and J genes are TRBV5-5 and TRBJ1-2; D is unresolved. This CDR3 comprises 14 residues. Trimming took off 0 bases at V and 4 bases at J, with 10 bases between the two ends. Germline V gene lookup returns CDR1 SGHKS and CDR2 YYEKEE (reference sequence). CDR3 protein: CASSLVLEFYGYTF. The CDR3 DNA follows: TGTGCCAGCAGCTTGGTCTTAGAGTTCTATGGCTACACCTTC.

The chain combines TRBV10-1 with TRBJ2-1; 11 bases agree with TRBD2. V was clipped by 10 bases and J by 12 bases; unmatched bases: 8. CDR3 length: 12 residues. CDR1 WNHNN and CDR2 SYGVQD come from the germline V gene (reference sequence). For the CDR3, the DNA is TGCGCCACGTACCATAGCGGGAGGGGGCAGTTCTTC. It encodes CATYHSGRGQFF.

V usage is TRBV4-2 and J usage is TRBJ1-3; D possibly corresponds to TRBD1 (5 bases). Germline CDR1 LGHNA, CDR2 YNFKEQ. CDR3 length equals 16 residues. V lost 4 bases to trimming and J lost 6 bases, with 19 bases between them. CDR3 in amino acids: CASSRDGHGQTNTIYF. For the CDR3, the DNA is TGTGCCAGCAGCCGAGACGGACATGGGCAGACAAACACCATATATTTT.

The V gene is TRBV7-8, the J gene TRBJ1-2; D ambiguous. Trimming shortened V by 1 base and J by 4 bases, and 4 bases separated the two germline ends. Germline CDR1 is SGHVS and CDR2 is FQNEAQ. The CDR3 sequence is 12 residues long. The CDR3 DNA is TGTGCCAGCAGCTTAGGGGTCTATGGCTACACCTTC. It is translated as CASSLGVYGYTF.

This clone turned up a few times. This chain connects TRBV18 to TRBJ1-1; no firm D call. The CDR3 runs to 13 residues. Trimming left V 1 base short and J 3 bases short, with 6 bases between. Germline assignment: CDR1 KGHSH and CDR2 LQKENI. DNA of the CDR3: TGTGCCAGCTCACCACGGCGGGACACTGAAGCTTTCTTT. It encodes CASSPRRDTEAFF.

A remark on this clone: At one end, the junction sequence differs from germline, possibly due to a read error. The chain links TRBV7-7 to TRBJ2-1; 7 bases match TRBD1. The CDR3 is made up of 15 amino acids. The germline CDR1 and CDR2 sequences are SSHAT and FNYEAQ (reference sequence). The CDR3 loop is CASSPTGDSYNEQFF. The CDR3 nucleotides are TGTGCTAGCAGCCCAACAGGGGACTCCTACAATGAGCAGTTCTTC.

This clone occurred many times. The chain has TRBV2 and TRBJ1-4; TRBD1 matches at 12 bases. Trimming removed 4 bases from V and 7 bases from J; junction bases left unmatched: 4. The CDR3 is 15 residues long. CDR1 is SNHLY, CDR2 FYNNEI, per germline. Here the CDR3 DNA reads TGTGCCAGCAGTGGGGACAGGGGGCTTTTTGAAAAACTGTTTTTT. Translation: CASSGDRGLFEKLFF.

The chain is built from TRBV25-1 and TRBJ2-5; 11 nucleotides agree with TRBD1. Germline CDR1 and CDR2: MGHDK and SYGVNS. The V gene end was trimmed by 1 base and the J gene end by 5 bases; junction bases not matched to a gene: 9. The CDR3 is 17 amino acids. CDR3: CASSESPQGTGGETQYF. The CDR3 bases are TGTGCCAGCAGTGAATCCCCTCAGGGGACAGGGGGTGAGACCCAGTACTTC.

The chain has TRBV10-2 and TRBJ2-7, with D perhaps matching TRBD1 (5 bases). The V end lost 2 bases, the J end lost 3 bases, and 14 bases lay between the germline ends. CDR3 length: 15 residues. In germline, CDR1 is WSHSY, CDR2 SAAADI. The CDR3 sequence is CASSENPRVVYEQYF. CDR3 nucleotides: TGCGCCAGCAGTGAGAACCCCAGGGTTGTCTACGAGCAGTACTTC.

CDR3 sequence reads: CASSSEQGSYEQYF. The CDR3, as DNA: TGTGCCAGCAGTTCAGAACAGGGCTCCTACGAGCAGTACTTC. This rearrangement joins TRBV2 to TRBJ2-7, with D maybe TRBD1 (6 bases). The CDR3 contains 14 residues. Trimming took off 5 bases at V and 0 bases at J, with 11 bases between the two ends. CDR1 is SNHLY and CDR2 is FYNNEI in the germline V gene. Together with reference TRBV2 and TRBJ2-7, the CDR3 gives the full variable domain: EPEVTQTPSHQVTQMGQEVILRCVPISNHLYFYWYRQILGQKVEFLVSFYNNEISEKSEIFDDQFSVERPDGSNFTLKIRSTKLEDSAMYFCASSSEQGSYEQYFGPGTRLTVT.

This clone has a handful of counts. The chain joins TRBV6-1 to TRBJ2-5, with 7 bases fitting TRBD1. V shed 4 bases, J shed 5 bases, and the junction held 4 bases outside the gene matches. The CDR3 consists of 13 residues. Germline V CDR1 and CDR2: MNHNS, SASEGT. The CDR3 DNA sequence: TGTGCCAGCAGTGCTGACAGGGTCGAGACCCAGTACTTC. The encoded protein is CASSADRVETQYF.

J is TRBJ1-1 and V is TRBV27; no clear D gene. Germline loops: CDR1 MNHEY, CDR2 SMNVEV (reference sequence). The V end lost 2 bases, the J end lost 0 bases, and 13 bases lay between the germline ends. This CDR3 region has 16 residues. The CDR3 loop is CASSLRTGRLNTEAFF. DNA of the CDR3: TGTGCCAGCAGTTTACGCACGGGTCGCCTGAACACTGAAGCTTTCTTT.

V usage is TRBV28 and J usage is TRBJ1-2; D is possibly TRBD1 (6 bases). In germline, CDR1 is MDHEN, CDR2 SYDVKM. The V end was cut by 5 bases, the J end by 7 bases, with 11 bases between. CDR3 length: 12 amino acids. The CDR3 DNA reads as TGTGCCAGCAGTGGACAGACCCGTGGCTACACCTTC. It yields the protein CASSGQTRGYTF.

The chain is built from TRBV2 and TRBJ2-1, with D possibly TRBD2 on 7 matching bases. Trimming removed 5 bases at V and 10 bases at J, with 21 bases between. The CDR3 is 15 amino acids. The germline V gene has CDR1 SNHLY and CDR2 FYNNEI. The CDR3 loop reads CASSLKRASGTEQFF. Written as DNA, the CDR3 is TGTGCCAGCAGTCTTAAAAGGGCCAGCGGGACAGAGCAGTTCTTC.

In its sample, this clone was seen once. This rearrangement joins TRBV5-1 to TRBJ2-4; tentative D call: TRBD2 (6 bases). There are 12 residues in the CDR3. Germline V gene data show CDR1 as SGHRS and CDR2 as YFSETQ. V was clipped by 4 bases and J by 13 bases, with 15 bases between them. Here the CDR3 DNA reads TGCGCCAGCAGCACCTCAGCGGGCGCCCAGTACTTC. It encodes CASSTSAGAQYF.

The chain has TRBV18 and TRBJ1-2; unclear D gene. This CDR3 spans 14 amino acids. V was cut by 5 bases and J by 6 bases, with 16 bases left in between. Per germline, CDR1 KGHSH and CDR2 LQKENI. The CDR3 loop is CASSFYSPTDGYTF. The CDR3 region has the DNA TGTGCCAGCTCATTTTATTCACCAACGGATGGCTACACCTTC.